Listed below are T cell receptor beta chains from one sample, sequenced in a study of shared clonotypes between healthy human individuals. Measured with immunoSEQ multiplex PCR; TCRdb has only the in-frame clones, and not every one. In the table there are about 1 million clones, roughly 74% of which are singletons. Source material: memory CD4+ T cells from PBMCs. The receptors come from a man aged 18 to 30 in good health. Some clones in this sample may be carry-over from other donors' samples. Both conserved end residues are part of each CDR3. D genes are given only for firm matches. Size tells how often a clone was seen (once, few, many) or the class of an expanded clone, and some rows leave it out.

TRBD1	TRBV11-2	.	TRBJ1-1	CASSPRAGGGSTEAFF	TGTGCCAGCAGCCCCAGGGCAGGGGGCGGAAGCACTGAAGCTTTCTTT
.	TRBV7-3	few	TRBJ2-3	CASSLFGWADTQYF	TGTGCCAGCAGCTTGTTTGGGTGGGCAGATACGCAGTATTTT
TRBD1	TRBV30	.	TRBJ2-2	CALRGTGGSGELFF	TGTGCCTTACGAGGGACAGGGGGTTCCGGGGAGCTGTTTTTT
TRBD2	TRBV9	.	TRBJ2-7	CASSATSAGGEQYF	TGTGCCAGCAGCGCCACTAGCGCCGGGGGCGAGCAGTACTTC
TRBD1	TRBV28	.	TRBJ1-5	CASSPRDRSYSNQPQHF	TGTGCCAGCAGTCCCCGGGACAGGAGTTATAGCAATCAGCCCCAGCATTTT
.	TRBV6-1	.	TRBJ1-2	CASSESGFDGYGYTF	TGTGCCAGCAGTGAGTCTGGGTTCGATGGCTATGGCTACACCTTC
.	TRBV7-2	.	TRBJ2-7	CASSLIRPGRYEQYF	TGTGCCAGCAGCTTAATCCGGCCAGGCAGGTACGAGCAGTACTTC
.	TRBV4-3	.	TRBJ2-7	CASSQGFGGTYEQYF	TGCGCCAGCAGCCAAGGGTTCGGCGGGACCTACGAGCAGTACTTC
.	TRBV6-5	.	TRBJ1-2	CASSYSRHFYGYTF	TGTGCCAGCAGTTACTCGAGACATTTCTATGGCTACACCTTC
TRBD2	TRBV4-1	.	TRBJ2-7	CASSQGETSGFYEQYF	TGCGCCAGTAGCCAAGGGGAGACTAGCGGCTTCTACGAGCAGTACTTC
.	TRBV5-4	.	TRBJ2-5	CASTLSGAGLETQYF	TGTGCCAGCACCCTATCCGGGGCTGGGTTGGAGACCCAGTACTTC
TRBD1	TRBV7-3	.	TRBJ2-2	CASSLFTRTGGTGELFF	TGTGCCAGCAGCTTATTTACTCGGACAGGGGGCACCGGGGAGCTGTTTTTT
.	TRBV18	.	TRBJ2-7	CASSPWGPSYEQYF	TGTGCCAGCTCACCCTGGGGACCCTCCTACGAGCAGTACTTC
TRBD1	TRBV18	.	TRBJ2-5	CASSPFTRGPGETQYF	TGTGCCAGCTCACCTTTCACCAGGGGGCCTGGGGAGACCCAGTACTTC
.	TRBV5-1	.	TRBJ2-5	CASSLASGPKRETQYF	TGCGCCAGCAGCTTGGCGTCTGGCCCTAAACGAGAGACCCAGTACTTC
.	TRBV5-1	.	TRBJ2-7	CASSPAGFYEQYF	TGCGCCAGCAGCCCCGCAGGGTTCTACGAGCAGTACTTC
.	TRBV28	few	TRBJ1-1	CASSPPDRPHGDAFF	TGTGCCAGCAGCCCCCCTGACAGGCCCCATGGTGACGCTTTCTTT
TRBD1	TRBV29-1	few	TRBJ2-1	CSVAKGGSSSYNEQFF	TGCAGCGTTGCAAAAGGGGGCTCCAGCTCCTACAATGAGCAGTTCTTC
.	TRBV6-1	.	TRBJ1-4	CASSQRRFNEKLFF	TGTGCCAGCAGCCAGCGCAGGTTTAATGAAAAACTGTTTTTT
.	TRBV5-4	.	TRBJ2-2	CASQRRARDNSAGELFF	TGTGCCAGCCAAAGGAGAGCGAGAGACAACTCAGCGGGGGAGCTGTTTTTT
.	TRBV30	.	TRBJ2-3	CAWSDPYRVDTQYF	TGTGCCTGGAGTGACCCTTACAGGGTGGATACGCAGTATTTT
.	TRBV5-4	.	TRBJ2-2	CASSLDSKASGELFF	TGTGCCAGCAGCTTGGACTCCAAGGCCTCCGGGGAGCTGTTTTTT
.	TRBV19	few	TRBJ1-1	CASSPRGGGVRNTEAFF	TGTGCCAGTAGTCCCCGGGGGGGAGGAGTGAGGAACACTGAAGCTTTCTTT
.	TRBV9	few	TRBJ2-3	CASSPRLVTDTQYF	TGTGCCAGCAGCCCTCGACTAGTCACAGATACGCAGTATTTT
.	TRBV11-2	.	TRBJ2-3	CASSPSSGTDTQYF	TGTGCCAGCAGCCCTAGCTCCGGCACAGATACGCAGTATTTT
TRBD1	TRBV27	once	TRBJ2-7	CASSARDRGRYEQYF	TGTGCCAGCAGTGCCCGGGACAGGGGGAGATACGAGCAGTACTTC
TRBD2	TRBV18	few	TRBJ2-3	CASSTLGKEGRSGKLLDTQYF	TGTGCCAGCTCTACCCTGGGGAAAGAGGGAAGGAGCGGGAAACTCCTGGATACGCAGTATTTT
.	TRBV6-5	.	TRBJ2-1	CASSLDGTQFF	TGTGCCAGCAGCTTGGACGGGACGCAGTTCTTC
.	TRBV30	.	TRBJ1-1	CAGDSMNTEAFF	TGTGCCGGTGACAGCATGAACACTGAAGCTTTCTTT
TRBD1	TRBV2	.	TRBJ2-1	CASSIQGALLSEQFF	TGTGCCAGCAGTATACAGGGGGCCCTCCTCAGTGAGCAGTTCTTC
TRBD2	TRBV11-3	.	TRBJ2-3	CASSPVAGGTDTQYF	TGTGCCAGCAGCCCAGTAGCGGGAGGCACAGATACGCAGTATTTT
.	TRBV18	.	TRBJ1-2	CASSPQGINGYTF	TGTGCCAGCTCACCCCAGGGTATTAATGGCTACACCTTC
TRBD2	TRBV7-2	.	TRBJ2-2	CASTTSGRSGELFF	TGTGCCAGCACGACTAGCGGGAGGTCCGGGGAGCTGTTTTTT
TRBD2	TRBV29-1	.	TRBJ2-5	CSADSGRGETQYF	TGCAGCGCTGATAGCGGGAGGGGAGAGACCCAGTACTTC
.	TRBV5-1	.	TRBJ2-3	CASSPGANTDTQYF	TGCGCCAGCAGCCCCGGGGCCAACACAGATACGCAGTATTTT
.	TRBV2	.	TRBJ2-5	CASSSDGQETQYF	TGTGCCAGCAGTTCTGACGGCCAAGAGACCCAGTACTTC
.	TRBV5-6	.	TRBJ1-4	CASSGTGSVNEKLFF	TGTGCCAGCAGCGGAACAGGGAGTGTTAATGAAAAACTGTTTTTT
TRBD1	TRBV5-1	.	TRBJ1-2	CASSLPLTGDYGYTF	TGCGCCAGCAGCTTGCCATTGACAGGGGACTATGGCTACACCTTC
.	TRBV6-6	.	TRBJ2-7	CASSYSPGSYEQYF	TGTGCCAGCAGTTACTCACCAGGGTCCTACGAGCAGTACTTC
TRBD2	TRBV2	few	TRBJ2-1	CASSEGAGGGNEQFF	TGTGCCAGCAGTGAAGGAGCGGGAGGGGGTAATGAGCAGTTCTTC
.	TRBV27	.	TRBJ2-7	CASSLSGPGREPYEQYF	TGTGCCAGCAGTTTAAGTGGCCCGGGCAGGGAGCCCTACGAGCAGTACTTC
.	TRBV14	few	TRBJ2-5	CASSQSLGAETQYF	TGTGCCAGCAGCCAGAGTCTGGGGGCAGAGACCCAGTACTTC
.	TRBV6-1	.	TRBJ1-1	CASSAWGVGTEAFF	TGTGCCAGCAGTGCGTGGGGGGTTGGCACTGAAGCTTTCTTT
.	TRBV25-1	.	TRBJ2-7	CASSVAGSYEQYF	TGTGCCAGCAGCGTGGCAGGCTCCTACGAGCAGTACTTC
.	TRBV25-1	few	TRBJ2-5	CASTAQETQYF	TGTGCCAGTACCGCGCAGGAGACCCAGTACTTC